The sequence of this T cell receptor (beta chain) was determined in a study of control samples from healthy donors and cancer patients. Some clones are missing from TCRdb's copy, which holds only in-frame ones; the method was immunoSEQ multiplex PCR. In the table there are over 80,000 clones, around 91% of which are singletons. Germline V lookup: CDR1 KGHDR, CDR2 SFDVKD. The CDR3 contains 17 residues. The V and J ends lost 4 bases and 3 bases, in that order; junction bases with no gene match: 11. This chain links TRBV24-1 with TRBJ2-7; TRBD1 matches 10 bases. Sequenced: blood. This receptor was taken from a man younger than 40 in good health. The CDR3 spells CATSDPGQGIPFYEQYF. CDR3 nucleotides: TGTGCCACCAGTGACCCGGGACAGGGGATACCTTTCTACGAGCAGTACTTC.